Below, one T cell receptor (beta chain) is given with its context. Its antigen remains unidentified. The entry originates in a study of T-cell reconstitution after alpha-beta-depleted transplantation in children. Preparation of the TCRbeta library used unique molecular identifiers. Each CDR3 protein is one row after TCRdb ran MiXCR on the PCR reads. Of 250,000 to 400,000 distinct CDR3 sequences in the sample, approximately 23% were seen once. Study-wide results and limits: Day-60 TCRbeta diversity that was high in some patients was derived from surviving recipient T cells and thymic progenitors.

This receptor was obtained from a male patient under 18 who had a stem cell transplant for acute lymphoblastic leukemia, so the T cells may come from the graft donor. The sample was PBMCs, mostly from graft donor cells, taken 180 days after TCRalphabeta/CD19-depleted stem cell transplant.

The CDR3 loop is CASSLRTGVVGTGELFF. The CDR3 DNA reads as TGTGCCAGCAGCTTAAGGACAGGGGTGGTTGGCACCGGGGAGCTGTTTTTT. V is TRBV7-3 and J is TRBJ2-2, with TRBD1 matching over 9 bases. Germline V gene sequence: CDR1 SGHTA, CDR2 FQGTGA. V shed 1 base and J 4 bases; nucleotides not matched to a gene: 7. The CDR3 covers 17 residues.